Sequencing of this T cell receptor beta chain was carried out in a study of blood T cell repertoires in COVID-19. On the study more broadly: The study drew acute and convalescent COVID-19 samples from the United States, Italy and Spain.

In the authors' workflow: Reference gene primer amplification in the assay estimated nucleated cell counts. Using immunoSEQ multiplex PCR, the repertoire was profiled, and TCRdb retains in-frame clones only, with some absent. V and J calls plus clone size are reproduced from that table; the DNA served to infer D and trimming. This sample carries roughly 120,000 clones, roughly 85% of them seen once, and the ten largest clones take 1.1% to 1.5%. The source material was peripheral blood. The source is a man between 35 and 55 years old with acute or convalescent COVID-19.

The DNA of the CDR3 is TGTGCCAGCAGTTATACTCACTCTGGAAACACCATATATTTT. Amino acid sequence: CASSYTHSGNTIYF. The chain employs TRBV6-2 or TRBV6-3 and TRBJ1-3; D not certain. CDR3 size: 14 residues. The germline V and J ends were trimmed by 3 bases and 0 bases, with 6 bases remaining between them. CDR1 and CDR2 (germline): MNHEY, SVGEGT.